These T cell receptor beta chains were read from a single sample in a study of Ad26.COV2.S vaccination and SARS-CoV-2 variants. TCRdb's table, derived via immunoSEQ multiplex PCR, lists solely in-frame clones and lacks some. The sample records 300,000 to 450,000 clones, 80% to 90% being singletons. The source was peripheral blood, collected in a trial of Ad26.COV2.S vaccine versus placebo. The receptors were gathered from a person aged 18-65 years who received the Ad26.COV2.S COVID-19 vaccine or a placebo. The CDR3 runs from the conserved cysteine through the conserved F or W. The order of the fields is clone size, J gene, V gene, D gene, CDR3 DNA, CDR3 protein. A D gene is named only where the DNA matches it firmly. Rows may omit the clone size; those that give it use once, few, many or a size class.

size: .; J: TRBJ2-3; V: TRBV29-1; D: TRBD2; DNA: TGCAGCGTTGATCCGGGACTAGCGGGAGATGGGGATACGCAGTATTTT; CDR3: CSVDPGLAGDGDTQYF
size: .; J: TRBJ2-5; V: TRBV7-9; D: TRBD1; DNA: TGTGCCAGCAGCCCCTTAACAGGGGGCGCTGGTGAGACCCAGTACTTC; CDR3: CASSPLTGGAGETQYF
size: .; J: TRBJ2-7; V: TRBV23-1; D: .; DNA: TGCGCCAGCAGTCAAAGCCCCGGCGGGACAGCACTCTACGAGCAGTACTTC; CDR3: CASSQSPGGTALYEQYF
size: .; J: TRBJ2-3; V: TRBV27; D: TRBD2; DNA: TGTGCCAGCATAGGCAGGGCTAGCGGGGGGGATACGCAGTATTTT; CDR3: CASIGRASGGDTQYF
size: .; J: TRBJ1-6; V: TRBV27; D: .; DNA: TGTGCCAGCAGTTTGGGTACAGGGAAATCGGGAGATTCACCCCTCCACTTT; CDR3: CASSLGTGKSGDSPLHF
size: few; J: TRBJ1-6; V: TRBV19; D: .; DNA: TGTGCCAGTAGTAGAGGACAAAATAATTCACCCCTCCACTTT; CDR3: CASSRGQNNSPLHF
size: once; J: TRBJ1-1; V: TRBV29-1; D: .; DNA: TGCAGCGTTGTCTCCGGGATCAGGAGTACTGAAGCTTTCTTT; CDR3: CSVVSGIRSTEAFF
size: .; J: TRBJ2-5; V: TRBV5-6; D: TRBD2; DNA: TGTGCCAGCAGCTTGGGACTAGCGGTGGAGACCCAGTACTTC; CDR3: CASSLGLAVETQYF
size: .; J: TRBJ2-7; V: TRBV5-4; D: TRBD2; DNA: TGTGCCAGCAGCTTTCCCAATAGCGGGAGTAGGAACGAGCAGTACTTC; CDR3: CASSFPNSGSRNEQYF
size: few; J: TRBJ1-1; V: TRBV7-9; D: .; DNA: TGTGCCAGCAGCTTAGTACGGCAGGGCACTGAAGCTTTCTTT; CDR3: CASSLVRQGTEAFF
size: .; J: TRBJ2-7; V: TRBV20-1; D: .; DNA: TGCAGTGCTAGTCGGGGTTTCGACTACGAGCAGTACTTC; CDR3: CSASRGFDYEQYF
size: .; J: TRBJ2-3; V: TRBV7-2; D: .; DNA: TGTGCCAGCAGCCGATACACAGATACGCAGTATTTT; CDR3: CASSRYTDTQYF
size: .; J: TRBJ1-1; V: TRBV3-1/TRBV3-2; D: .; DNA: TGTGCCAGCAGCTACCGATGGGGCAAGGGGGACACTGAAGCTTTCTTT; CDR3: CASSYRWGKGDTEAFF
size: .; J: TRBJ1-3; V: TRBV5-1; D: .; DNA: TGCGCCAGCAGCTTGTTGGGCGGAGGAAGCTCTGGAAACACCATATATTTT; CDR3: CASSLLGGGSSGNTIYF
size: .; J: TRBJ2-7; V: TRBV21-1; D: .; DNA: TGTGCCAGCAGCTGCCGAGCGGGAGGGCCCGGAAGGGACACCTACCAGCAGTACTTC; CDR3: CASSCRAGGPGRDTYQQYF
size: .; J: TRBJ2-5; V: TRBV24-1; D: .; DNA: TGTGCCACCAGTGATGGCCCCATAGAGACCCAGTACTTC; CDR3: CATSDGPIETQYF
size: .; J: TRBJ2-5; V: TRBV5-1; D: TRBD2; DNA: TGCGCCAGCAGCTGGGTAGCGGGAGTTAGCCAAGAGACCCAGTACTTC; CDR3: CASSWVAGVSQETQYF
size: .; J: TRBJ1-5; V: TRBV5-4; D: TRBD1; DNA: TGTGCCAGCAGCTTGGGCAGGGGGCCCAATCAGCCCCAGCATTTT; CDR3: CASSLGRGPNQPQHF
size: many; J: TRBJ1-1; V: TRBV11-2; D: TRBD1; DNA: TGTGCCACCCCCGGCAGGGGGGGGTTTGGCACTGAAGCTTTCTTT; CDR3: CATPGRGGFGTEAFF
size: .; J: TRBJ1-1; V: TRBV2; D: .; DNA: TGTGCCAGCAGTGAATCGGGGGCCGGGTCGTCTGAAGCTTTCTTT; CDR3: CASSESGAGSSEAFF
size: .; J: TRBJ2-1; V: TRBV7-9; D: TRBD1; DNA: TGTGCCAGCAGCTTAAGACAGGGGGCGAGCTCCTACAATGAGCAGTTCTTC; CDR3: CASSLRQGASSYNEQFF
size: .; J: TRBJ2-6; V: TRBV9; D: TRBD2; DNA: TGTGCCAGCAGCGTAGTAAGCGGGAGGGTAATGACTGGGGCCAACGTCCTGACTTTC; CDR3: CASSVVSGRVMTGANVLTF
size: .; J: TRBJ2-3; V: TRBV7-2; D: .; DNA: TGTGCCAGCAGCTTAGTAAATCCGGACACAGATACGCAGTATTTT; CDR3: CASSLVNPDTDTQYF
size: .; J: TRBJ1-4; V: TRBV6-5; D: .; DNA: TGTGCCAGCAGTTTGGACGGTCCTAATGAAAAACTGTTTTTT; CDR3: CASSLDGPNEKLFF
size: .; J: TRBJ2-7; V: TRBV25-1; D: .; DNA: TGTGCCAGCAGTGAAGTGGGGCTTTACGAGCAGTACTTC; CDR3: CASSEVGLYEQYF
size: few; J: TRBJ1-2; V: TRBV7-8; D: .; DNA: TGTGCCAGCAGCTTAGCTCAGGGTGACTATGGCTACACCTTC; CDR3: CASSLAQGDYGYTF
size: .; J: TRBJ2-2; V: TRBV5-1; D: .; DNA: TGCGCCAGCAGCTTGGGCCTCCCTGGGCAGCCCGGGCTTGACGGGGAGCTGTTTTTT; CDR3: CASSLGLPGQPGLDGELFF
size: once; J: TRBJ2-1; V: TRBV7-9; D: .; DNA: TGTGCCAGCAGCTTGAACAGGAGGGATCGCAATGAGCAGTTCTTC; CDR3: CASSLNRRDRNEQFF
size: .; J: TRBJ2-5; V: TRBV5-6; D: TRBD1; DNA: TGTGCCAGCAGCTTACAGGGGCTAGAGACCCAGTACTTC; CDR3: CASSLQGLETQYF
size: .; J: TRBJ1-1; V: TRBV21-1; D: .; DNA: TGTGCCAGCAGCAAAGCGTCCGCGAACACTGAAGCTTTCTTT; CDR3: CASSKASANTEAFF
size: .; J: TRBJ1-2; V: TRBV19; D: TRBD1; DNA: TGTGCCAGTAGTATTTCAGGGACAGGAAGAGATAATAACTATGGCTACACCTTC; CDR3: CASSISGTGRDNNYGYTF
size: .; J: TRBJ1-2; V: TRBV18; D: .; DNA: TGTGCCAGCTCAAGGGACGGTACTAACTATGGCTACACCTTC; CDR3: CASSRDGTNYGYTF
size: .; J: TRBJ2-1; V: TRBV7-2; D: .; DNA: TGTGCCACAAGGGGCAGGTTGGAGGGTGAGCAGTTCTTC; CDR3: CATRGRLEGEQFF
size: .; J: TRBJ2-7; V: TRBV4-3; D: .; DNA: TGCGCCAGCAGCCAAGAAGGGGGCTACGAGCAGTACTTC; CDR3: CASSQEGGYEQYF
size: once; J: TRBJ1-2; V: TRBV27; D: .; DNA: TGTGCCAGCAGAAATACCGGGACTATGGATGGCTACACCTTC; CDR3: CASRNTGTMDGYTF
size: .; J: TRBJ1-4; V: TRBV19; D: .; DNA: TGTGCCAGTAGTACCCTGGACAGAGGAGGAAAACTGTTTTTT; CDR3: CASSTLDRGGKLFF
size: .; J: TRBJ2-1; V: TRBV6-1; D: TRBD2; DNA: TGTGCCAGCAGTGAAGGACTAGCGGGAGCAGATGAGCAGTTCTTC; CDR3: CASSEGLAGADEQFF
size: .; J: TRBJ2-2; V: TRBV19; D: .; DNA: TGTGCCAGTAGTGGAGCCAAATCGGGGGGCTGGGGCACCGGGGAGCTGTTTTTT; CDR3: CASSGAKSGGWGTGELFF
size: .; J: TRBJ1-5; V: TRBV30; D: TRBD1; DNA: TGTGCCTGGAGTGTAGGGACAGGGACTCAGCCCCAGCATTTT; CDR3: CAWSVGTGTQPQHF
size: .; J: TRBJ2-3; V: TRBV7-8; D: TRBD1; DNA: TGTGCCAGCAGCTTAGTGGACAGGGTGGAAGATACGCAGTATTTT; CDR3: CASSLVDRVEDTQYF
size: .; J: TRBJ1-4; V: TRBV18; D: .; DNA: TGTGCCAGCTCACCGGGAATTTCGGCTAATGAAAAACTGTTTTTT; CDR3: CASSPGISANEKLFF
size: .; J: TRBJ2-5; V: TRBV5-1; D: TRBD2; DNA: TGCGCCAGCAGCTTATTCCTAGCGGGGGGTGAGGAGACCCAGTACTTC; CDR3: CASSLFLAGGEETQYF
size: .; J: TRBJ2-4; V: TRBV5-6; D: TRBD2; DNA: TGTGCCAGCAGCCCACTAGCGGGGGTCAAAAACATTCAGTACTTC; CDR3: CASSPLAGVKNIQYF
size: .; J: TRBJ2-1; V: TRBV27; D: TRBD2; DNA: TGTGCCAGCAGTTTATGGGGGGCTGTACTAGCGGGAGGTGCGGCTGAGCAGTTCTTC; CDR3: CASSLWGAVLAGGAAEQFF
size: .; J: TRBJ1-4; V: TRBV6-2/TRBV6-3; D: .; DNA: TGTGCCAGCAGTTATCCAGGGCACGATGAAAAACTGTTTTTT; CDR3: CASSYPGHDEKLFF
size: .; J: TRBJ2-7; V: TRBV4-3; D: .; DNA: TGCGCCAGCAGCCAAGACAGGGTCTACGAGCAGTACTTC; CDR3: CASSQDRVYEQYF
size: many; J: TRBJ2-3; V: TRBV2; D: .; DNA: TGTGCCAGCAGTGGTGGCAACTCAGATACGCAGTATTTT; CDR3: CASSGGNSDTQYF
size: .; J: TRBJ1-5; V: TRBV6-5; D: TRBD1; DNA: TGTGCCAGCAGTCCACAGGGGGCTAGTCAGCCCCAGCATTTT; CDR3: CASSPQGASQPQHF
size: .; J: TRBJ1-5; V: TRBV5-8; D: .; DNA: TGTGCCAGCAGCTTGGATGGGTCACTCGGTCAGCCCCAGCATTTT; CDR3: CASSLDGSLGQPQHF
size: .; J: TRBJ1-5; V: TRBV18; D: TRBD1; DNA: TGTGCCAGCTCCCCGGGGGACAGCGCAGTCAATCAGCCCCAGCATTTT; CDR3: CASSPGDSAVNQPQHF
size: .; J: TRBJ1-1; V: TRBV30; D: .; DNA: TGTGCCTACCATCACGCTGAAGCTTTCTTT; CDR3: CAYHHAEAFF
size: once; J: TRBJ2-7; V: TRBV7-8; D: .; DNA: TGTGCCAGCAGCTTAGAGAGAAACCCCTCCTACGAGCAGTACTTC; CDR3: CASSLERNPSYEQYF
size: .; J: TRBJ1-1; V: TRBV7-9; D: .; DNA: TGTGCCAGCAGCTCAAAAGTAGGGGGTGACACTGAAGCTTTCTTT; CDR3: CASSSKVGGDTEAFF
size: .; J: TRBJ1-2; V: TRBV2; D: .; DNA: TGTGCCAGCAGTCAGACATCTGGGAACTATGGCTACACCTTC; CDR3: CASSQTSGNYGYTF
size: few; J: TRBJ1-2; V: TRBV28; D: .; DNA: TGTGCCAGCAGCTCTACCTCTAACTATGGCTACACCTTC; CDR3: CASSSTSNYGYTF